This T cell receptor (beta chain) was captured by sequencing in a study of blood T cell repertoires in COVID-19. The CDR3 covers 15 residues. After removal of 4 bases from V and 0 bases from J, the junction contained 5 bases not matched to a gene. Germline V gives CDR1 SNHLY, CDR2 FYNNEI. Clones were read by immunoSEQ multiplex PCR, and TCRdb kept only the in-frame ones, dropping some. The sample contains over 400,000 clones, 86% of which appear only once. Only a few counts were recorded for this clone. The sequence came from a woman younger than 45 with active or convalescent COVID-19. The rearrangement uses TRBV2 and TRBJ1-1; 7 nucleotides line up with TRBD1. Sequenced input: peripheral blood. The CDR3 bases are TGTGCCAGCAGTGGGGGGACAGACATGAACACTGAAGCTTTCTTT. Amino acid sequence: CASSGGTDMNTEAFF.